The T cell receptor beta chain described here comes from a study of blood T cell repertoires in COVID-19. Turning to the study itself: Donors in the United States, Italy and Spain gave samples during acute or convalescent COVID-19.

This clone appeared a few times. The germline V gene encodes CDR1 MDHEN and CDR2 SYDVKM. CDR3 length equals 13 residues. Trimming pared 6 bases from V and 1 base from J, leaving 9 bases between. Methods used by the authors: Amplification with reference gene primers provided the estimates of nucleated cell counts. Sequencing used immunoSEQ multiplex PCR; TCRdb keeps in-frame clones, though not all of them. The V and J calls and the clone size are those of that table, but D and trimming were determined from the DNA. This table holds about 250,000 clones, about 70% found once. What was sequenced was peripheral blood. V and J are TRBV28 and TRBJ1-1, with D unresolved. This receptor was obtained from a woman of 80 years or more with acute or convalescent COVID-19. In nucleotides, the CDR3 is TGTGCCAGCAGCACTGGTAGGAACACTGAAGCTTTCTTT. This codes for CASSTGRNTEAFF. Drawing the rest from reference TRBV28 and TRBJ1-1, the complete variable domain is DVKVTQSSRYLVKRTGEKVFLECVQDMDHENMFWYRQDPGLGLRLIYFSYDVKMKEKGDIPEGYSVSREKKERFSLILESASTNQTSMYLCASSTGRNTEAFFGQGTRLTVV.